Each of the 30 T cell receptor beta chains below was sequenced from the same sample in a study of T cells in Graves' hyperthyroidism and ophthalmopathy. TCR beta CDR3 regions were amplified from RNA transcripts. Initially, a first-round RT-PCR of the TCR CDR3 employed the HTBI primer set. TCRdb re-called the multiplex PCR reads through MiXCR, storing one row per CDR3 protein. Of some 740,000 distinct CDR3 sequences in the sample, 12% to 15% were seen once. The specimen was blood. The receptors here all came from a young woman with Graves' hyperthyroidism.

This clonotype was recorded many times. The chain has TRBV7-3 and TRBJ1-2; D may be TRBD1 (5 bases). The CDR3 has 14 residues. The germline V gene encodes CDR1 SGHTA and CDR2 FQGTGA. The V and J ends lost 5 bases and 6 bases respectively, with 16 bases between them. Here the CDR3 reads CASSPGPGMDGYTF. The CDR3 nucleotides read TGTGCCAGCAGCCCAGGGCCGGGGATGGATGGCTACACCTTC.

This clonotype has a count of ten or more. V is TRBV30 and J is TRBJ2-2; D unclear. Germline V gene lookup returns CDR1 GTSNPN and CDR2 SVGIG (reference sequence). V lost 5 bases and J lost 1, with 11 bases in between. The CDR3 runs to 14 residues. The CDR3 DNA reads as TGTGCCTGGTCTAACCAATTGAACACCGGGGAGCTGTTTTTT. Translated, it gives CAWSNQLNTGELFF.

The genes are TRBV25-1 and TRBJ1-1; D is uncertain. CDR3 length: 14 residues. Between the trimmed V and J ends, which lost 4 bases and 0 bases, there was a span of 9 bases. CDR1 and CDR2 from the germline V gene are MGHDK and SYGVNS. As DNA, the CDR3 is TGTGCCAGCAGTGCCTTTACAGTGAACACTGAAGCTTTCTTT. Amino acid sequence: CASSAFTVNTEAFF.

This clonotype was picked up many times. The V and J genes are TRBV15 and TRBJ2-5, with TRBD2 identical over 12 bases. The length of the CDR3 is 16 residues. In germline, CDR1 is LNHNV, CDR2 YYDKDF (reference sequence). J was trimmed by 3 bases and V by 8 bases; bases with no gene match: 10. The CDR3 spells CATGLAGGPRKETQYF. CDR3 bases: TGTGCCACCGGGCTAGCGGGAGGGCCGCGTAAAGAGACCCAGTACTTC.

This clonotype was seen a handful of times. J is TRBJ1-2 and V is TRBV11-2; 11 nucleotides match TRBD1. J gave up 5 bases and V 3 bases, and 14 bases lay outside the gene matches. Per germline, CDR1 SGHAT and CDR2 FQNNGV. The CDR3 extends over 18 amino acids. CDR3 sequence: CASSFSGTGGGTRYGYTF. The CDR3 DNA is TGTGCCAGCAGCTTTTCCGGGACAGGGGGAGGAACAAGATATGGCTACACCTTC.

In this sample, this clonotype turned up many times. The chain has TRBV11-2 and TRBJ2-7; D is undetermined. Deletions cut 3 bases from V and 6 bases from J, with 9 bases between. CDR3 size: 12 residues. Germline V gene sequence: CDR1 SGHAT, CDR2 FQNNGV. CDR3 loop: CASSFGVPEQYF. CDR3 bases: TGTGCCAGCAGCTTTGGGGTCCCCGAGCAGTACTTC.

This clonotype came up many times. CDR3 nucleotides: TGTGCCAGCAGTGGTTTTGGACTAGCGGTCTCAGATACGCAGTATTTT. This encodes CASSGFGLAVSDTQYF. The V and J genes are TRBV2 and TRBJ2-3; 10 nucleotides agree with TRBD2. V shed 4 bases, J shed 4 bases, and the junction held 8 bases outside the gene matches. This CDR3 spans 16 amino acids. CDR1 SNHLY and CDR2 FYNNEI come from the germline V gene.

The genes are TRBV18 and TRBJ2-1; possible D gene TRBD2, 5 bases. The length of the CDR3 is 14 residues. In germline, CDR1 is KGHSH, CDR2 LQKENI. With 0 bases removed from V and 9 bases from J, the gap between germline ends came to 12 bases. CDR3 in amino acids: CASSPPSSWGEQFF. In DNA form, the CDR3 reads TGTGCCAGCTCACCACCGTCTAGCTGGGGTGAGCAGTTCTTC.

This clonotype appeared many times. The chain links TRBV3-1 to TRBJ2-3; 9 bases align to TRBD1. This CDR3 spans 15 amino acids. V was pared by 2 bases and J by 3 bases, with 3 bases of the junction left unmatched. From germline, CDR1 is LGHDT and CDR2 YNNKEL (reference sequence). The DNA of the CDR3 is TGTGCCAGCAGCCAAACCGGGACAGGGACAGATACGCAGTATTTT. Translation: CASSQTGTGTDTQYF.

This CDR3 reads CASSPGSSGRASETQYF. The CDR3 coding sequence is TGTGCCAGCTCACCGGGATCCAGCGGGAGGGCTTCGGAGACCCAGTACTTC. The rearrangement links TRBV18 to TRBJ2-5; 10 nucleotides line up with TRBD2. The germline gives CDR1 KGHSH, CDR2 LQKENI. V shed 3 bases, J shed 5 bases, and the junction held 12 bases outside the gene matches. The CDR3 contains 17 residues.

This clonotype has ten or more counts. The chain carries TRBV7-9 and TRBJ1-5; no firm D call. Germline CDR1 and CDR2: SEHNR and FQNEAQ (reference sequence). This CDR3 region has 14 residues. V lost 1 base and J lost 2, with 6 bases in between. CDR3 nucleotides: TGTGCCAGCAGCTTAGGAGAGGGCAATCAGCCCCAGCATTTT. Protein product: CASSLGEGNQPQHF.

V gene TRBV19 combines with J gene TRBJ1-5, with D perhaps TRBD1 (5 bases). The CDR3 covers 16 residues. Trimming stripped 5 bases from V and 0 bases from J, with 14 bases between. Germline CDR1 and CDR2: LNHDA and SQIVND (reference sequence). The CDR3 sequence: CASSVYGAVSNQPQHF. The CDR3 region has the DNA TGTGCCAGTAGTGTCTATGGGGCCGTTAGCAATCAGCCCCAGCATTTT.

There are many counts of this clonotype. The chain links TRBV20-1 to TRBJ1-1, with TRBD1 matching over 7 bases. CDR3 size: 14 residues. Germline lookup yields CDR1 DFQATT and CDR2 SNEGSKA (reference sequence). V was pared by 2 bases and J by 3 bases, with 6 bases of the junction left unmatched. The CDR3 coding sequence is TGCAGTGCTAGATCCAACAGGGGTGACACTGAAGCTTTCTTT. Translation: CSARSNRGDTEAFF.

CDR3 nucleotide sequence: TGTGCCATCAGTGAGGAGGCAGGAACTTTCACAGATACGCAGTATTTT. This gives the protein CAISEEAGTFTDTQYF. The chain joins TRBV10-3 to TRBJ2-3, with D unresolved. The CDR3 has 16 amino acids. Germline assignment: CDR1 ENHRY and CDR2 SYGVKD. V dropped 2 bases and J dropped 2 bases, with 14 bases sitting between them.

The rearrangement uses TRBV6-5 and TRBJ1-4; D not resolved. Germline V gene sequence: CDR1 MNHEY, CDR2 SVGAGI. With 0 bases removed from V and 1 base from J, the gap between germline ends came to 6 bases. CDR3 length equals 15 residues. CDR3 in amino acids: CASSYSIETNEKLFF. DNA for the CDR3: TGTGCCAGCAGTTACTCGATAGAAACTAATGAAAAACTGTTTTTT.

This clonotype has at least ten counts. The chain recombines TRBV12-3 or TRBV12-4 with TRBJ2-5; 14 bases line up with TRBD2. This CDR3 has 18 residues. Trimming took 3 bases from V and 1 from J; bases not matched to a gene: 7. The CDR3, as DNA: TGTGCCAGCAGTTTCCCGGGGGGACTAGCGGGAGCCCAAGAGACCCAGTACTTC. Its protein product is CASSFPGGLAGAQETQYF.

In its sample, this clonotype was seen many times. J is TRBJ2-1 and V is TRBV28; D possibly corresponds to TRBD1 (6 bases). In germline, CDR1 is MDHEN, CDR2 SYDVKM. This CDR3 is built from 11 residues. V was clipped by 9 bases and J by 5 bases, with 8 bases between them. The CDR3 sequence is CARPGDNEQFF. CDR3 bases: TGTGCCAGGCCAGGGGACAATGAGCAGTTCTTC.

The chain joins TRBV27 to TRBJ1-1, with D unresolved. CDR3 length equals 14 residues. CDR1 is MNHEY and CDR2 is SMNVEV in the germline V gene (reference sequence). V shed 5 bases and J shed 1 base, with 11 bases lying between them. CDR3: CASSPPERNTEAFF. The CDR3 DNA reads as TGTGCCAGCAGTCCCCCAGAGAGGAACACTGAAGCTTTCTTT.

This clonotype was counted at least ten times. J is TRBJ2-7 and V is TRBV7-2; 11 nucleotides match TRBD1. This CDR3 spans 13 amino acids. Trimming cost V 9 bases and J 6 bases; bases outside gene matches: 7. Germline V gives CDR1 SGHTA, CDR2 FQGNSA. DNA of the CDR3: TGTGCCAGTAGCCGGGACAGGGGGAGCGAGCAGTACTTC. Residues: CASSRDRGSEQYF.

This clonotype appeared many times. This rearrangement joins TRBV6-2 or TRBV6-3 to TRBJ2-2; D could derive from TRBD1 or TRBD2 (5 bases each). The CDR3 runs 15 residues. Trimming shortened V by 4 bases and J by 5 bases, and 14 bases separated the two germline ends. Germline V gene lookup returns CDR1 MNHEY and CDR2 SVGEGT. DNA for the CDR3: TGTGCCAGCAGTTTTGAGGGGAGTGATACCGGGGAGCTGTTTTTT. Translated: CASSFEGSDTGELFF.

This chain links TRBV7-8 with TRBJ1-2, with TRBD1 identical over 7 bases. Germline V gene lookup returns CDR1 SGHVS and CDR2 FQNEAQ. This CDR3 comprises 14 residues. V trimming: 0 bases; J trimming: 8 bases; junction bases outside the gene matches: 6. The CDR3: CASSLAGQKFGYTF. CDR3 nucleotides: TGTGCCAGCAGCTTAGCGGGACAGAAGTTCGGCTACACCTTC.

The table lists this clonotype with many counts. This chain connects TRBV27 to TRBJ2-1; 11 bases align to TRBD2. Trimming at V came to 7 bases and at J to 8 bases, leaving 4 bases not matched to a gene. CDR3 size: 13 residues. Germline V gene lookup returns CDR1 MNHEY and CDR2 SMNVEV (reference sequence). The CDR3 coding sequence is TGTGCCAGCACCCTTAGCGGGAGGGATGAGCAGTTCTTC. Its translation is CASTLSGRDEQFF.

This clonotype was seen once. The rearrangement links TRBV12-3 or TRBV12-4 to TRBJ1-6; maybe TRBD1 (6 bases). This CDR3 is 15 amino acids long. Between the trimmed V and J ends, which lost 4 bases and 6 bases, there was a span of 13 bases. This chain's CDR3 is CASSSTGPPNSPLHF. The CDR3 DNA sequence: TGTGCCAGCAGTTCGACAGGACCGCCTAATTCACCCCTCCACTTT.

This clonotype was detected only a few times. Here the CDR3 reads CASSQGIHEQYF. CDR3 coding DNA: TGCGCCAGCAGCCAAGGGATCCACGAGCAGTACTTC. V gene TRBV4-1 combines with J gene TRBJ2-7; D not resolved. Germline lookup yields CDR1 MGHRA and CDR2 YSYEKL. The CDR3 has 12 amino acids. V was trimmed by 1 base and J by 5 bases, leaving 6 bases between them.

The sample holds a few counts of this clonotype. A much larger clone is a single base away; this may be a read error. This sequence joins TRBV12-3 or TRBV12-4 and TRBJ2-5, with D possibly being TRBD2 (5 bases). CDR3 size: 14 residues. The DNA of the CDR3 is TGTGCCGGCAGTTCCCGGACTCCTTCGGAGACCCAGTACTTC. It encodes CAGSSRTPSETQYF.

This clonotype was detected many times. The gene calls are TRBV20-1 and TRBJ2-3; possible D gene TRBD2, 5 bases. CDR1 is DFQATT, CDR2 SNEGSKA, per germline (reference sequence). The V end lost 0 bases, the J end lost 6 bases, and 10 bases lay between the germline ends. There are 13 residues in the CDR3. The CDR3 spells CSARDPRGDTQYF. The CDR3 DNA reads as TGCAGTGCTAGAGATCCGAGAGGGGATACGCAGTATTTT.

This clonotype was recorded a few times. The CDR3 here is CASSLAHFSPGANVLTF. CDR3 DNA: TGTGCCAGCAGCTTAGCGCATTTCTCCCCGGGGGCCAACGTCCTGACTTTC. This chain uses TRBV7-2 with TRBJ2-6; D is unresolved. V was shortened by 0 bases and J by 4 bases, with 13 bases between the two germline ends. The CDR3 runs 17 residues. Germline V gives CDR1 SGHTA, CDR2 FQGNSA.

At least ten counts were recorded for this clonotype. The chain joins TRBV5-6 to TRBJ2-7; no clear D gene. The CDR3 length is 14 residues. Germline-derived CDR1 and CDR2 are SGHDT and YYEEEE. With 4 bases removed from V and 0 bases from J, the gap between germline ends came to 11 bases. The CDR3 nucleotides are TGTGCCAGCAGCCGACTGGACGTCTCCTACGAGCAGTACTTC. It codes for CASSRLDVSYEQYF. The full variable domain, with the rest looked up from reference TRBV5-6 and TRBJ2-7, is DAGVTQSPTHLIKTRGQQVTLRCSPKSGHDTVSWYQQALGQGPQFIFQYYEEEERQRGNFPDRFSGHQFPNYSSELNVNALLLGDSALYLCASSRLDVSYEQYFGPGTRLTVT.

The chain carries TRBV28 and TRBJ1-5; D possibly corresponds to TRBD1 (5 bases). Germline loops: CDR1 MDHEN, CDR2 SYDVKM. The CDR3 sequence is 14 residues long. With 6 bases removed from V and 4 bases from J, the gap between germline ends came to 13 bases. CDR3 in amino acids: CASRSGPRNQPQHF. The CDR3 DNA is TGTGCCAGCAGGTCGGGACCCCGGAATCAGCCCCAGCATTTT. Combining the CDR3 with reference TRBV28 and TRBJ1-5 gives the whole variable domain DVKVTQSSRYLVKRTGEKVFLECVQDMDHENMFWYRQDPGLGLRLIYFSYDVKMKEKGDIPEGYSVSREKKERFSLILESASTNQTSMYLCASRSGPRNQPQHFGDGTRLSIL.

The V and J genes are TRBV6-5 and TRBJ2-1; 9 bases match TRBD2. The trim removed 4 bases at V and 9 bases at J, leaving 4 bases unmatched. The CDR3 covers 13 residues. Germline CDR1 MNHEY, CDR2 SVGAGI. The CDR3 sequence: CASSWGLAIEQFF. The CDR3 nucleotides are TGTGCCAGCAGTTGGGGACTAGCTATTGAGCAGTTCTTC.